This T cell receptor beta chain was recovered during a study of shared clonotypes between healthy human individuals. The protocol was immunoSEQ multiplex PCR, while the TCRdb copy is restricted to in-frame clones and leaves out a portion. The sample records about 2.1 million clones, approximately 94% being singletons. Naive CD8 cells comprised CD45RO-negative, CCR7-positively selected cells, excluding terminally differentiated effector memory CD45RA+ cells. Trimming took 1 base from V and 5 from J, leaving 13 bases between them. The CDR3 runs to 14 residues. The germline V gene encodes CDR1 SGHTS and CDR2 YDEGEE.

Sequencing was performed on naive CD8+ T cells from PBMCs. The chain carries TRBV5-8 and TRBJ2-7; D gene ambiguous. The sequence was obtained from a man younger than 35 in good health. Some clones in this sample may be carry-over from other donors' samples. The CDR3 DNA follows: TGTGCCAGCAGCTTGCCACAGTTTCTCCACGAGCAGTACTTC. Translating it yields CASSLPQFLHEQYF.